This T cell receptor beta chain was profiled in a study of PD-L1 blockade in urothelial cancer. This table comes from immunoSEQ multiplex PCR, and its TCRdb copy is limited to in-frame clones, with some not included. The data show about 80,000 clones, with roughly 90% seen just once and under 6% held by the top ten. This clone was detected a few times. Trimming pared 1 base from V and 4 bases from J, leaving 5 bases between. This CDR3 is 13 amino acids long. Germline V gene sequence: CDR1 LGHNA, CDR2 YNFKEQ. The TCR sequence derives from a woman aged 70 to 79 with urothelial cancer. The chain employs TRBV4-2 and TRBJ1-3; no reliable D call. The sample here was PBMCs, taken around atezolizumab (anti-PD-L1) treatment. DNA of the CDR3: TGTGCCAGCAGCCAAGCGGGGGGAAACACCATATATTTT. Encoded protein: CASSQAGGNTIYF.